This TCR beta chain was identified during a study of blood T cell repertoires in COVID-19. Study at large: PBMCs, B-cell-depleted T cells, or T cells provided the cDNA or gDNA that made up the material.

Trimming pared 4 bases from V and 0 bases from J, leaving 11 bases between. Germline-derived CDR1 and CDR2 are SGHDT and YYEEEE. The CDR3 spans 15 residues. Profiled with immunoSEQ multiplex PCR; TCRdb holds only in-frame clones, not every one. There are 250,000 to 300,000 clones in the sample; under 95% occur only once, and approximately 2.4% lies in the top ten. The rearrangement uses TRBV5-6 and TRBJ1-5; no clear D. This sequence was found in a middle-aged woman with acute COVID-19. Sequencing was carried out using PBMCs or T cells enriched from blood (not recorded which). The chain's CDR3 is CASSESGYSNQPQHF. Written as DNA, the CDR3 is TGTGCCAGCAGCGAAAGCGGATATAGCAATCAGCCCCAGCATTTT.